This passage covers 32 T cell receptor beta chains from one sample sequenced in a study of blood T cell repertoires in COVID-19. Data came from immunoSEQ multiplex PCR; TCRdb stores just in-frame clones and leaves some out. This sample has 70,000 to 80,000 clones, with 86% found just once. Sample: peripheral blood. The origin of the receptors is a woman aged 55-70 years with acute or convalescent COVID-19.

CDR3 coding DNA: TGTGCCAGCAGCTTAGAAAGGGGCGCTGAAGCTTTCTTT. Encoded protein: CASSLERGAEAFF. The chain carries TRBV11-2 and TRBJ1-1, with D maybe TRBD1 (5 bases). The CDR3 spans 13 residues. CDR1 and CDR2 (germline): SGHAT, FQNNGV. The V gene lost 0 bases and the J gene lost 6 bases, with 8 bases spanning the gap.

This sequence joins TRBV2 and TRBJ2-3; TRBD1 might be the D (6 bases). Germline lookup yields CDR1 SNHLY and CDR2 FYNNEI. The V gene lost 11 bases and the J gene lost 1 base, with 16 bases spanning the gap. There are 14 residues in the CDR3. The CDR3 DNA is TGTGCCTGCGGGTCCCAGGGGCGCACAGATACGCAGTATTTT. Translated: CACGSQGRTDTQYF.

The chain carries TRBV7-2 and TRBJ2-5, with 8 bases lining up with TRBD1. J gave up 5 bases and V 5 bases, and 4 bases lay outside the gene matches. Germline-derived CDR1 and CDR2 are SGHTA and FQGNSA. The CDR3 runs 13 residues. The CDR3 nucleotides are TGTGCCAGCAGCCGGACAGGGACTGAGACCCAGTACTTC. This codes for CASSRTGTETQYF.

This chain links TRBV3-1 (or the pseudogene TRBV3-2) with TRBJ2-3; TRBD2 is a possible D gene (7 bases). The CDR3 sequence is 15 residues long. Trimming took 1 base from V and 6 from J, leaving 14 bases between them. The germline V gene has CDR1 LGHDT and CDR2 YNNKEL (reference sequence). DNA for the CDR3: TGTGCCAGCAGCCAAGGGGCGGGGGCGGCCGATACGCAGTATTTT. Translating it yields CASSQGAGAADTQYF.

The chain couples TRBV6-5 to TRBJ2-5; D remains unclear. Trimming stripped 0 bases from V and 1 base from J, with 9 bases between. Germline CDR1 and CDR2: MNHEY and SVGAGI. CDR3 length: 15 residues. The DNA for the CDR3 is TGTGCCAGCAGTTACTCGAACAACGTCCAAGAGACCCAGTACTTC. Translated: CASSYSNNVQETQYF.

The gene calls are TRBV30 and TRBJ1-2; 7 bases are a match to TRBD1. The CDR3 extends over 13 amino acids. Trimming at V came to 3 bases and at J to 4 bases, leaving 5 bases not matched to a gene. Germline CDR1 reads GTSNPN; CDR2 reads SVGIG (reference sequence). CDR3 residues: CAWSRRGSYGYTF. The CDR3 DNA reads TGTGCCTGGAGCCGCAGGGGGAGCTATGGCTACACCTTC.

The chain combines TRBV6-5 with TRBJ2-3; 7 positions agree with TRBD2. Unmatched junction bases numbered 8, after V lost 2 bases and J lost 6 bases. CDR1 is MNHEY and CDR2 is SVGAGI in the germline V gene. There are 15 residues in the CDR3. This chain's CDR3 is CASSYTGGRGDTQYF. CDR3 coding DNA: TGTGCCAGCAGTTACACGGGGGGACGGGGGGATACGCAGTATTTT.

The rearrangement joins TRBV2 to TRBJ1-4; no definite D call. The CDR3 extends over 14 amino acids. With 1 base removed from V and 4 bases from J, the gap between germline ends came to 7 bases. The germline V gene encodes CDR1 SNHLY and CDR2 FYNNEI. CDR3 residues: CASSEGRGNEKLFF. The CDR3 nucleotides read TGTGCCAGCAGTGAAGGGCGGGGTAATGAAAAACTGTTTTTT.

The rearrangement uses TRBV5-6 and TRBJ1-3; D is unresolved. CDR3 length equals 12 residues. Trimming removed 5 bases at V and 0 bases at J, with 3 bases between. Germline CDR1 SGHDT, CDR2 YYEEEE. The CDR3: CASRASGNTIYF. CDR3 DNA: TGTGCCAGCAGGGCCTCTGGAAACACCATATATTTT.

The chain has TRBV5-1 and TRBJ2-1; 8 bases fit TRBD2. Per the germline V gene, CDR1 is SGHRS and CDR2 is YFSETQ. The junction had 6 bases not matched to a gene; V was cut back by 4 bases and J by 9 bases. There are 13 residues in the CDR3. In DNA, the CDR3 is TGCGCCAGCAGCCGGGAGGGGTGGGGTGAGCAGTTCTTC. It yields the protein CASSREGWGEQFF.

The rearrangement joins TRBV14 to TRBJ2-1, with 11 bases fitting TRBD2. This CDR3 is built from 18 residues. V shed 2 bases, J shed 6 bases, and the junction held 12 bases outside the gene matches. The germline CDR1 and CDR2 sequences are SGHDN and FVKESK. The CDR3 sequence is CASSQRPFSSGGGNEQFF. The CDR3 coding sequence is TGTGCCAGCAGCCAAAGACCCTTTAGTAGCGGGGGGGGCAATGAGCAGTTCTTC. Together with reference TRBV14 and TRBJ2-1, the CDR3 gives the full variable domain: EAGVTQFPSHSVIEKGQTVTLRCDPISGHDNLYWYRRVMGKEIKFLLHFVKESKQDESGMPNNRFLAERTGGTYSTLKVQPAELEDSGVYFCASSQRPFSSGGGNEQFFGPGTRLTVL.

This rearrangement joins TRBV3-1 (or the pseudogene TRBV3-2) to TRBJ2-5; D is undetermined. Per the germline V gene, CDR1 is LGHDT and CDR2 is YNNKEL (reference sequence). The CDR3 totals 11 residues. V was pared by 2 bases and J by 6 bases, with 4 bases between. The DNA of the CDR3 is TGTGCCAGCAGCCAACTTCAGACCCAGTACTTC. It specifies CASSQLQTQYF.

By sample fraction, this clone is medium-sized. For the CDR3, the DNA is TGTGCCAGCAGCCCGGGACAGGGCATTGGCTATGGCTACACCTTC. Translated, it gives CASSPGQGIGYGYTF. The J gene is TRBJ1-2, the V gene TRBV7-9, with TRBD1 matching 9 bases. Germline-derived CDR1 and CDR2 are SEHNR and FQNEAQ (reference sequence). The V gene end was trimmed by 5 bases and the J gene end by 4 bases; junction bases not matched to a gene: 8. The CDR3 covers 15 residues.

In this sample, this clone turned up once. The V gene is TRBV6-6, the J gene TRBJ2-7, with 10 nucleotides matching TRBD1. V was pared by 4 bases and J by 4 bases, with 10 bases of the junction left unmatched. The CDR3 is 16 residues long. CDR1 and CDR2 from the germline V gene are MNHNY and SVGAGI (reference sequence). The CDR3 bases are TGTGCCAGCAGTTCGCCCCATCGACAGGGGGCTTACGAGCAGTACTTC. Its translation: CASSSPHRQGAYEQYF.

The table lists this clone with a few counts. The rearrangement joins TRBV2 to TRBJ2-7, with D perhaps TRBD1 (7 bases). With 3 bases removed from V and 4 bases from J, the gap between germline ends came to 13 bases. CDR1 and CDR2 (germline): SNHLY, FYNNEI. The CDR3 runs to 14 residues. CDR3 amino acids: CASSENRGGYEQYF. Here the CDR3 DNA reads TGTGCCAGCAGTGAGAACAGGGGAGGATACGAGCAGTACTTC.

The chain combines TRBV5-1 with TRBJ2-5; 10 bases are a match to TRBD2. The CDR3 loop spans 16 amino acids. V dropped 2 bases and J dropped 2; count of bases not matched to a gene: 6. CDR1 is SGHRS, CDR2 YFSETQ, per germline. The CDR3 sequence is CASSLQSGGAQETQYF. In DNA, the CDR3 is TGCGCCAGCAGCTTACAAAGCGGGGGGGCGCAAGAGACCCAGTACTTC.

CDR3 amino acids: CASSISSGVRETQYF. CDR3 nucleotide sequence: TGTGCCAGTAGTATTAGTAGCGGGGTGCGAGAGACCCAGTACTTC. This rearrangement joins TRBV19 to TRBJ2-5; 8 bases are shared with TRBD2. The V gene's germline CDR1 is LNHDA and CDR2 SQIVND (reference sequence). The CDR3 runs to 15 residues. J was trimmed by 4 bases and V by 3 bases; bases with no gene match: 7.

The chain carries TRBV27 and TRBJ2-2; 10 bases line up with TRBD2. This CDR3 is built from 14 residues. V dropped 7 bases and J dropped 4; count of bases not matched to a gene: 3. Germline lookup yields CDR1 MNHEY and CDR2 SMNVEV (reference sequence). This chain's CDR3 is CASKRGGGTGELFF. The CDR3 nucleotides read TGTGCCAGCAAGCGGGGGGGCGGCACCGGGGAGCTGTTTTTT.

V gene TRBV5-4 combines with J gene TRBJ1-2; possibly TRBD1 for D (5 bases). This CDR3 is 14 amino acids long. Germline CDR1 reads SGHNT; CDR2 reads YYREEE (reference sequence). The V end lost 4 bases, the J end lost 5 bases, and 15 bases lay between the germline ends. The CDR3 DNA sequence: TGTGCCAGCAGCCGAGACAGTTCGTCTTATGGCTACACCTTC. It is translated as CASSRDSSSYGYTF.

This clone showed up just once. This sequence joins TRBV6-1 and TRBJ2-7; 7 nucleotides align to TRBD1. V dropped 3 bases and J dropped 4; count of bases not matched to a gene: 12. This CDR3 spans 16 amino acids. From germline, CDR1 is MNHNS and CDR2 SASEGT. In DNA, the CDR3 is TGTGCCAGCAGTGATTTATTGGGACAGTTAATTTACGAGCAGTACTTC. This translates into CASSDLLGQLIYEQYF.

The count of this clone is one. The V and J genes are TRBV10-3 and TRBJ2-7; 7 positions agree with TRBD1. V lost 2 bases and J lost 0; bases outside the gene matches: 1. CDR3 length: 14 residues. Germline V gene sequence: CDR1 ENHRY, CDR2 SYGVKD. CDR3 region: CAISEDRASYEQYF. In nucleotides, the CDR3 is TGTGCCATCAGTGAGGACAGGGCCTCCTACGAGCAGTACTTC.

This rearrangement joins TRBV28 to TRBJ1-2; no reliable D call. Germline V gives CDR1 MDHEN, CDR2 SYDVKM. The CDR3 covers 11 residues. V was shortened by 11 bases and J by 0 bases, with 7 bases between the two germline ends. The CDR3 coding sequence is TGTGCCGGTAGTACTAACTATGGCTACACCTTC. Amino acid sequence: CAGSTNYGYTF.

The rearrangement links TRBV5-1 to TRBJ2-5, with 7 bases that match TRBD2. The CDR3 runs to 16 residues. V dropped 0 bases and J dropped 1; count of bases not matched to a gene: 6. The germline gives CDR1 SGHRS, CDR2 YFSETQ. Here the CDR3 DNA reads TGCGCCAGCAGCTTGGGCCCAGCGGGGACCCAAGAGACCCAGTACTTC. Translating gives CASSLGPAGTQETQYF.

The V gene is TRBV5-1, the J gene TRBJ1-5; 10 bases are shared with TRBD1. This CDR3 is 15 amino acids long. After removal of 4 bases from V and 4 bases from J, the junction contained 5 bases not matched to a gene. Germline-derived CDR1 and CDR2 are SGHRS and YFSETQ. The CDR3 nucleotides read TGCGCCAGCAGCGCTGGGACAGGGGATAATCAGCCCCAGCATTTT. It is translated as CASSAGTGDNQPQHF.

The V and J genes are TRBV24-1 and TRBJ2-5; maybe TRBD1 (6 bases). V shed 7 bases and J shed 3 bases, with 17 bases lying between them. The CDR3 has 15 residues. Looked up from germline, CDR1 is KGHDR and CDR2 is SFDVKD. The CDR3 region is CATSPAETGEETQYF. The CDR3 bases are TGTGCCACCAGCCCTGCGGAGACAGGTGAAGAGACCCAGTACTTC.

The chain carries TRBV19 and TRBJ1-2, with D possibly TRBD1 on 5 matching bases. The CDR3 is made up of 13 amino acids. The germline gives CDR1 LNHDA, CDR2 SQIVND (reference sequence). V was trimmed by 5 bases and J by 5 bases, leaving 12 bases between them. DNA for the CDR3: TGTGCCAGTAGTGTCCAGGGCTTATATGGCTACACCTTC. Translated: CASSVQGLYGYTF.

The rearrangement links TRBV9 to TRBJ1-3, with D maybe TRBD1 (5 bases). V was cut by 2 bases and J by 9 bases, with 15 bases left in between. CDR3 length: 14 amino acids. In germline, CDR1 is SGDLS, CDR2 YYNGEE. CDR3 protein: CASSVDPGGGTIYF. In nucleotides, the CDR3 is TGTGCCAGCAGCGTGGATCCCGGCGGGGGCACCATATATTTT.

This clone was seen just once. The chain uses TRBV5-1 and TRBJ2-7; TRBD2 is a possible D gene (5 bases). In germline, CDR1 is SGHRS, CDR2 YFSETQ. The ends were cut back, 5 bases at V and 7 bases at J, with 22 bases in the middle. CDR3 length: 15 amino acids. The chain's CDR3 is CASSFAGSGSGEQYF. The DNA for the CDR3 is TGCGCCAGCAGTTTCGCGGGTTCCGGGTCGGGGGAGCAGTACTTC.

DNA for the CDR3: TGTGCCAGCAGTGATAACAGGCAAGAGACCCAGTACTTC. This translates into CASSDNRQETQYF. V usage is TRBV6-1 and J usage is TRBJ2-5; TRBD1 is a possible D gene (5 bases). CDR1 and CDR2 (germline): MNHNS, SASEGT. Trimming removed 3 bases at V and 2 bases at J, with 7 bases between. CDR3 length equals 13 residues.

The sample holds a few counts of this clone. The V and J genes are TRBV27 and TRBJ1-1; a possible D gene is TRBD1 (6 bases). CDR3 size: 14 residues. Germline lookup yields CDR1 MNHEY and CDR2 SMNVEV (reference sequence). The V gene lost 8 bases and the J gene lost 7 bases, with 20 bases spanning the gap. The CDR3 coding sequence is TGTGCCAGCTCTTGGGGATCCGGGACACTTGAAGCTTTCTTT. It specifies CASSWGSGTLEAFF.

The gene calls are TRBV4-1 and TRBJ2-3; tentative D call: TRBD1 (6 bases). The ends were cut back, 7 bases at V and 0 bases at J, with 26 bases in the middle. Germline CDR1 reads MGHRA; CDR2 reads YSYEKL. The CDR3 consists of 19 residues. The CDR3 protein is CASTPGTSPAPVSTDTQYF. In nucleotides, the CDR3 is TGCGCCAGCACCCCAGGGACATCTCCAGCCCCCGTTAGCACAGATACGCAGTATTTT.

V usage is TRBV5-1 and J usage is TRBJ2-2; the D gene is possibly TRBD1 (6 bases). Trimming pared 5 bases from V and 1 base from J, leaving 9 bases between. The CDR3 is 14 residues long. Germline CDR1 and CDR2: SGHRS and YFSETQ. CDR3 coding DNA: TGCGCCAGCAGTGGGGGCCGGAACACCGGGGAGCTGTTTTTT. This encodes CASSGGRNTGELFF.